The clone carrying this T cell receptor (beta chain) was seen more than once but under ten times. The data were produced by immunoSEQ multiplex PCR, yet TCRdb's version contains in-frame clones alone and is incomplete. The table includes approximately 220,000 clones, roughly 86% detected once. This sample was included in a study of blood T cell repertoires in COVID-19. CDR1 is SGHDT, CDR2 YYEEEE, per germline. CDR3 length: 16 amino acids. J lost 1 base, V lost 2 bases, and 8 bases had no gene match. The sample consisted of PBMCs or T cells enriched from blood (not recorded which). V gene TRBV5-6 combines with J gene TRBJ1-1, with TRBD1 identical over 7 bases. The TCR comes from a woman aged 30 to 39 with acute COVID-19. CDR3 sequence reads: CASSFVPGQRNTEAFF. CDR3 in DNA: TGTGCCAGCAGCTTTGTACCGGGACAGAGGAACACTGAAGCTTTCTTT.